What follows are 24 T cell receptor beta chains derived from one specimen sequenced in a study of T cells in Graves' hyperthyroidism and ophthalmopathy. TCR beta CDR3 regions were amplified from RNA. The HTBI primer set drove a first-round RT-PCR of the TCR CDR3. TCRdb processed the multiplex PCR reads anew with MiXCR; each CDR3 protein has one entry. The table includes a few hundred thousand distinct CDR3 sequences, 35% to 55% detected once. The sequencing sample was made of peripheral blood or thyroid tissue (not recorded which). All receptors come from a woman aged 18 to 35 with Graves' hyperthyroidism.

This clonotype was counted at least ten times. V usage is TRBV2 and J usage is TRBJ2-7, with 12 bases that match TRBD2. In germline, CDR1 is SNHLY, CDR2 FYNNEI. Germline trimming cut 7 bases from V and 7 bases from J; bases unmatched to any gene: 5. The CDR3 is 13 amino acids. CDR3 nucleotides: TGTGCCAGCATGGAGACTAGCGGGAGTGAGCAGTACTTC. Protein sequence: CASMETSGSEQYF.

This clonotype occurred many times. J is TRBJ1-1 and V is TRBV5-5, with D uncertain. V dropped 7 bases and J dropped 0 bases, with 10 bases sitting between them. Looked up from germline, CDR1 is SGHKS and CDR2 is YYEKEE (reference sequence). The length of the CDR3 is 13 residues. The chain's CDR3 is CASRSTVNTEAFF. The CDR3 DNA follows: TGTGCCAGCCGATCGACGGTGAACACTGAAGCTTTCTTT.

Remarks on this clonotype: This clone may be a read error of a much larger clone one base away. J is TRBJ2-5 and V is TRBV7-9; TRBD2 matches at 12 bases. CDR3 size: 16 residues. V was clipped by 6 bases and J by 1 base; unmatched bases: 6. From germline, CDR1 is SEHNR and CDR2 FQNEAQ (reference sequence). The CDR3 nucleotides read TGTGCCAGCAGTGAGACTAGCGGGGGAACCCAAGAGACCCAGTACTTC. Encoded protein: CASSETSGGTQETQYF.

This sequence joins TRBV15 and TRBJ2-7, with no clear D. V was cut by 0 bases and J by 0 bases, with 9 bases left in between. Germline-derived CDR1 and CDR2 are LNHNV and YYDKDF (reference sequence). CDR3 length equals 15 residues. The CDR3: CATSRDPRASYEQYF. The CDR3 coding sequence is TGTGCCACCAGCAGAGATCCCCGGGCCTCCTACGAGCAGTACTTC.

This clonotype was seen many times. This CDR3 reads CASSQGGTTRRYTF. In DNA, the CDR3 is TGCGCCAGCAGCCAAGGTGGGACTACGCGTCGCTACACCTTC. The chain employs TRBV4-1 and TRBJ1-2; tentatively, D is TRBD1 (5 bases). CDR3 size: 14 residues. Germline V gives CDR1 MGHRA, CDR2 YSYEKL. The germline V and J ends were trimmed by 1 base and 9 bases, with 15 bases remaining between them.

This clonotype was recorded at least ten times. This chain uses TRBV12-3 or TRBV12-4 with TRBJ1-2; TRBD1 matches at 10 bases. The CDR3 spans 17 residues. Unmatched junction bases numbered 10, after V lost 1 base and J lost 5 bases. The CDR3 loop is CASSLDGTGAAGYGYTF. In nucleotides, the CDR3 is TGTGCCAGCAGTTTAGATGGGACAGGGGCCGCCGGGTATGGCTACACCTTC.

The sample holds a few counts of this clonotype. The chain uses TRBV27 and TRBJ2-5, with 8 bases matching TRBD1. From germline, CDR1 is MNHEY and CDR2 SMNVEV (reference sequence). V was pared by 5 bases and J by 3 bases, with 5 bases of the junction left unmatched. The CDR3 sequence is 14 residues long. The CDR3, as DNA: TGTGCCAGCAGTCCGGGACAGGCCGAAGAGACCCAGTACTTC. Translation gives CASSPGQAEETQYF.

For the CDR3, the DNA is TGTGCCAGCACCGGGACAGGGGAACACAGCTATGGCTACACCTTC. Translation gives CASTGTGEHSYGYTF. V is TRBV12-3 or TRBV12-4 and J is TRBJ1-2, with 10 nucleotides matching TRBD1. Trimming cost V 7 bases and J 4 bases; bases outside gene matches: 9. The CDR3 totals 15 residues.

The V gene is TRBV7-9, the J gene TRBJ2-5, with TRBD2 identical over 11 bases. V lost 5 bases to trimming and J lost 5 bases; unmatched junction nucleotides: 10. The CDR3 loop spans 16 amino acids. CDR1 SEHNR and CDR2 FQNEAQ come from the germline V gene (reference sequence). Written as DNA, the CDR3 is TGTGCCAGCAGCCCAGGGACTAGCGGTAGCTGGGAGACCCAGTACTTC. Translating it yields CASSPGTSGSWETQYF.

This clonotype was observed a handful of times. The chain is built from TRBV5-8 and TRBJ2-7; TRBD2 aligns across 9 bases. There are 14 residues in the CDR3. With 4 bases clipped from V and 2 bases from J, the junction kept 4 bases outside the gene matches. Germline CDR1 SGHTS, CDR2 YDEGEE. CDR3 nucleotides: TGTGCCAGCAGCCGCGGGGGGGGGGCCTACGAGCAGTACTTC. As protein: CASSRGGGAYEQYF.

On this clonotype: A clone one base away is much larger, so this may be a read error. The J gene is TRBJ2-7, the V gene TRBV7-2; maybe TRBD2 (6 bases). Per germline, CDR1 SGHTA and CDR2 FQGNSA. This CDR3 region has 13 residues. The V end lost 5 bases, the J end lost 6 bases, and 14 bases lay between the germline ends. The chain's CDR3 is CASSPRTNCEQYF. The CDR3 DNA follows: TGTGCCAGCAGCCCGAGGACTAACTGCGAGCAGTACTTC.

In its sample, this clonotype was seen many times. V gene TRBV12-3 or TRBV12-4 combines with J gene TRBJ2-5; perhaps D is TRBD1 or TRBD2 (6 bases each). Trimming left V 2 bases short and J 3 bases short, with 10 bases between. The CDR3 length is 14 residues. The CDR3 coding sequence is TGTGCCAGCAGTTTAAAAGGGGGGAAAGAGACCCAGTACTTC. It codes for CASSLKGGKETQYF.

The rearrangement uses TRBV7-9 and TRBJ2-7; weak D call: TRBD1 (6 bases). The DNA end favors TRBJ2-1, so the J call may be wrong. The CDR3 consists of 15 residues. CDR1 and CDR2 (germline): SEHNR, FQNEAQ (reference sequence). CDR3 protein: CASSLGQDSYNEQFF. For the CDR3, the DNA is TGTGCCAGCAGCTTAGGGCAGGACAGCTACAATGAGCAGTTCTTC.

This clonotype appeared many times. V gene TRBV19 combines with J gene TRBJ2-1; 9 bases line up with TRBD1. CDR1 and CDR2 (germline): LNHDA, SQIVND (reference sequence). The CDR3 is 15 amino acids. V shed 3 bases and J 3 bases; nucleotides not matched to a gene: 3. DNA of the CDR3: TGTGCCAGTAGTATCGACAGGGGGATCTACAATGAGCAGTTCTTC. Translated, it gives CASSIDRGIYNEQFF. The full variable domain, with the rest looked up from reference TRBV19 and TRBJ2-1, is DGGITQSPKYLFRKEGQNVTLSCEQNLNHDAMYWYRQDPGQGLRLIYYSQIVNDFQKGDIAEGYSVSREKKESFPLTVTSAQKNPTAFYLCASSIDRGIYNEQFFGPGTRLTVL.

Ten or more counts support this clonotype. This chain joins TRBV5-1 and TRBJ1-4; no clear D gene. V lost 7 bases and J 0 bases, leaving 10 bases between the germline ends. There are 14 residues in the CDR3. Germline V lookup: CDR1 SGHRS, CDR2 YFSETQ. The CDR3 DNA reads TGCGCCAGCGGCCCGACTACAACTAATGAAAAACTGTTTTTT. It codes for CASGPTTTNEKLFF.

The chain has TRBV5-1 and TRBJ2-3; the D gene could be TRBD1 or TRBD2 (6 bases each). The CDR3 has 15 residues. The germline V and J ends were trimmed by 1 base and 3 bases, with 12 bases remaining between them. Per germline, CDR1 SGHRS and CDR2 YFSETQ. Written as DNA, the CDR3 is TGCGCCAGCAGCTTGAGGGGGGTAGAGACAGATACGCAGTATTTT. It specifies CASSLRGVETDTQYF.

The sample holds many counts of this clonotype. This rearrangement joins TRBV13 to TRBJ1-6, with unresolved D. CDR1 is PRHDT and CDR2 is FYEKMQ in the germline V gene (reference sequence). The CDR3 runs 13 residues. V was pared by 5 bases and J by 6 bases, with 8 bases between. CDR3 DNA sequence: TGTGCCAGCAGCCCGACGACTAATTCACCCCTCCACTTT. Encoded protein: CASSPTTNSPLHF.

In the case of this clonotype: A much more abundant neighbour one base away suggests this may be a read error. The chain recombines TRBV12-3 or TRBV12-4 with TRBJ2-7; no clear D. The CDR3 spans 15 residues. The CDR3 loop is CASSLTTDISYEQHF. The CDR3 DNA sequence: TGTGCCAGCAGTCTTACCACAGATATCTCCTACGAGCAGCACTTC.

This clonotype was picked up a small number of times. V and J are TRBV7-8 and TRBJ1-2, with unresolved D. V was clipped by 1 base and J by 4 bases, with 7 bases between them. Germline V CDR1 and CDR2: SGHVS, FQNEAQ. The CDR3 has 13 residues. The chain's CDR3 is CASSLGATYGYTF. Written as DNA, the CDR3 is TGTGCCAGCAGCTTAGGGGCTACCTATGGCTACACCTTC.

Notes on this clonotype: A much larger clonotype is one base distant, so this may be a read error. This chain uses TRBV5-4 with TRBJ2-2; 8 nucleotides match TRBD2. The CDR3 is 15 residues long. V dropped 4 bases and J dropped 0; count of bases not matched to a gene: 2. Germline values: CDR1 SGHNT, CDR2 YYREEE (reference sequence). This CDR3 is CASSLTSANTGELFF. The CDR3 nucleotides read TGTGCCAGCAGCCTGACTAGCGCGAACACCGGGGAGCTGTTTTTT. The entire variable domain, with the rest obtained from reference TRBV5-4 and TRBJ2-2, is as follows: ETGVTQSPTHLIKTRGQQVTLRCSSQSGHNTVSWYQQALGQGPQFIFQYYREEENGRGNFPPRFSGLQFPNYSSELNVNALELDDSALYLCASSLTSANTGELFFGEGSRLTVL.

The sample holds many counts of this clonotype. This chain links TRBV2 with TRBJ1-4; tentatively, D is TRBD1 (6 bases). V was pared by 7 bases and J by 8 bases, with 11 bases between. Per the germline V gene, CDR1 is SNHLY and CDR2 is FYNNEI. The CDR3 is 12 amino acids. CDR3 bases: TGTGCCAGCACCCGGACAGACGAAAAACTGTTTTTT. It translates to CASTRTDEKLFF.

The table lists this clonotype with a count of one. This sequence may be a read error, since a much larger clone differs from it by one base. The chain joins TRBV7-6 to TRBJ1-2; TRBD1 matches at 9 bases. The CDR3 consists of 14 residues. The junction had 8 bases not matched to a gene; V was cut back by 6 bases and J by 6 bases. Germline V gene sequence: CDR1 SGHVS, CDR2 FNYEAQ. The CDR3 loop reads CASSWDRVTNGYTF. For the CDR3, the DNA is TGTGCCAGCAGTTGGGACAGGGTAACGAATGGCTACACCTTC.

This sequence joins TRBV20-1 and TRBJ1-2, with a weak D call TRBD1 (6 bases). V dropped 8 bases and J dropped 3 bases, with 16 bases sitting between them. Germline CDR1 and CDR2: DFQATT and SNEGSKA (reference sequence). The CDR3 is made up of 13 amino acids. CDR3 loop: CSTSLDRDYGYTF. In DNA, the CDR3 is TGCAGTACATCCTTGGACAGAGACTATGGCTACACCTTC.

This clonotype appeared many times. The chain links TRBV29-1 to TRBJ1-3; 11 nucleotides align to TRBD1. This CDR3 region has 16 residues. CDR1 and CDR2 (germline): SQVTM, ANQGSEA. Germline trimming cut 4 bases from V and 2 bases from J; bases unmatched to any gene: 7. The CDR3 here is CSVAFGQGATGNTIYF. DNA of the CDR3: TGCAGCGTTGCATTTGGACAGGGGGCGACTGGAAACACCATATATTTT.